The rows below give T cell receptor beta chains drawn from one sample of a study of vaccination and CD4 T cells after COVID-19. Their recognized antigens are unknown. TCRdb ran MiXCR on the PCR reads and lists one entry per CDR3 protein. The sample contains some 14,000 distinct CDR3 sequences, less than 70% of which appear only once. Sequencing input: CD4+ T cells from blood, cultured in vitro. All receptors come from a human donor who had recovered from COVID-19. The CDR3 runs from the conserved cysteine through the conserved F or W. Each record gives: J gene, D gene, clone size, V gene, CDR3 protein, CDR3 DNA. D genes are given only for firm matches. Not all rows give a size; the values are once, few, many and, for expanded clones, a class.

J: TRBJ2-5
D: TRBD2
size: -
V: TRBV27
CDR3: CASRKNGLVAQTQYF
DNA: TGTGCCAGCAGGAAAAACGGACTAGTGGCTCAGACCCAGTACTTC

J: TRBJ1-5
D: -
size: few
V: TRBV28
CDR3: CASSFSRGGGQPQHF
DNA: TGTGCCAGCAGTTTTTCCAGGGGCGGCGGCCAGCCCCAGCATTTT

J: TRBJ2-6
D: -
size: -
V: TRBV2
CDR3: CASSDEWSGANVLTF
DNA: TGTGCCAGCAGTGACGAGTGGTCTGGGGCCAACGTCCTGACTTTC

J: TRBJ1-5
D: -
size: few
V: TRBV19
CDR3: CASSILGPGNQPQHF
DNA: TGTGCCAGTAGTATTCTGGGGCCAGGCAATCAGCCCCAGCATTTT

J: TRBJ2-7
D: TRBD1
size: once
V: TRBV7-8
CDR3: CASMSQGAYEQYF
DNA: TGTGCCAGCATGTCACAGGGGGCCTACGAGCAGTACTTC

J: TRBJ1-1
D: TRBD1
size: few
V: TRBV12-5
CDR3: CASEIPGRGLNTEAFF
DNA: TGTGCTAGTGAAATTCCGGGTAGGGGGCTGAACACTGAAGCTTTCTTT

J: TRBJ1-6
D: -
size: -
V: TRBV19
CDR3: CASSPIMAGGGNSPLHF
DNA: TGTGCCAGTAGTCCCATAATGGCCGGGGGCGGCAATTCACCCCTCCACTTT

J: TRBJ2-3
D: -
size: -
V: TRBV18
CDR3: CASSPGVGNADTQYF
DNA: TGTGCCAGCTCACCAGGCGTTGGGAACGCGGATACGCAGTATTTT

J: TRBJ2-7
D: TRBD2
size: -
V: TRBV7-2
CDR3: CASSKAGTSGYEQYF
DNA: TGTGCCAGCAGCAAGGCTGGGACTAGCGGGTACGAGCAGTACTTC

J: TRBJ2-1
D: -
size: -
V: TRBV14
CDR3: CASSQDRVSYNEQFF
DNA: TGTGCCAGCAGCCAAGATAGGGTTTCCTACAATGAGCAGTTCTTC

J: TRBJ2-5
D: TRBD2
size: few
V: TRBV6-1
CDR3: CASSIGLAGAVETQYF
DNA: TGTGCCAGCAGCATAGGACTAGCGGGAGCGGTGGAGACCCAGTACTTC

J: TRBJ1-1
D: -
size: -
V: TRBV15
CDR3: CATSRDFQDDVGAFF
DNA: TGTGCCACCAGCAGAGATTTCCAGGACGATGTAGGAGCTTTCTTT

J: TRBJ1-2
D: -
size: -
V: TRBV2
CDR3: CASSRDTDGYTF
DNA: TGTGCCAGCAGTCGGGACACAGATGGCTACACCTTC

J: TRBJ2-5
D: TRBD1
size: few
V: TRBV12-3/TRBV12-4
CDR3: CASSLTRDSTIQETQYF
DNA: TGTGCCAGCAGCCTAACTCGGGACAGTACGATCCAAGAGACCCAGTACTTC

J: TRBJ1-6
D: TRBD1
size: -
V: TRBV20-1
CDR3: CSARSTGVWNSPLHF
DNA: TGCAGTGCTAGATCCACAGGGGTATGGAATTCACCCCTCCACTTT

J: TRBJ2-3
D: TRBD1
size: once
V: TRBV5-1
CDR3: CASTNRGSGTDTQYF
DNA: TGCGCCAGCACGAACAGGGGATCTGGCACAGATACGCAGTATTTT

J: TRBJ1-1
D: -
size: -
V: TRBV5-1
CDR3: CASSQLQGMNTEAFF
DNA: TGCGCCAGCAGCCAACTACAGGGTATGAACACTGAAGCTTTCTTT

J: TRBJ1-5
D: TRBD1
size: -
V: TRBV19
CDR3: CASRSQGARIQPQHF
DNA: TGTGCCAGTAGGTCACAGGGGGCTCGGATTCAGCCCCAGCATTTT

J: TRBJ1-2
D: -
size: -
V: TRBV19
CDR3: CASSIANRVDSYGYTF
DNA: TGTGCCAGTAGTATTGCCAACAGGGTGGACAGCTATGGCTACACCTTC

J: TRBJ1-1
D: -
size: once
V: TRBV29-1
CDR3: CSGIRNTEAFF
DNA: TGCAGCGGAATCAGGAACACTGAAGCTTTCTTT

J: TRBJ2-3
D: -
size: -
V: TRBV5-6
CDR3: CASSRRGTTDTQYF
DNA: TGTGCCAGCAGTCGCCGCGGAACCACAGATACGCAGTATTTT

J: TRBJ2-1
D: TRBD1
size: -
V: TRBV19
CDR3: CASSQQGRNEQFF
DNA: TGTGCCAGTAGTCAACAGGGGCGCAATGAGCAGTTCTTC

J: TRBJ1-6
D: -
size: -
V: TRBV18
CDR3: CASSQQEEHSPLHF
DNA: TGTGCCAGCTCACAACAGGAAGAACATTCACCCCTCCACTTT

J: TRBJ2-7
D: -
size: -
V: TRBV20-1
CDR3: CSASRIQGPYEQYF
DNA: TGCAGTGCTAGTCGAATACAGGGTCCCTACGAGCAGTACTTC

J: TRBJ2-7
D: -
size: -
V: TRBV14
CDR3: CASSQTGQLGGSYF
DNA: TGTGCCAGCAGCCAGACGGGACAACTCGGTGGGTCGTACTTC

J: TRBJ2-6
D: -
size: -
V: TRBV6-1
CDR3: CASSRLTRGANVLTF
DNA: TGTGCCAGCAGTAGACTTACGCGGGGGGCCAACGTCCTGACTTTC

J: TRBJ1-6
D: -
size: few
V: TRBV7-2
CDR3: CASSFSDRDSPLHF
DNA: TGTGCCAGCAGCTTCTCGGATCGGGATTCACCCCTCCACTTT

J: TRBJ2-3
D: -
size: -
V: TRBV19
CDR3: CASSIGGHSTDTQYF
DNA: TGTGCCAGTAGTATAGGGGGACATAGCACAGATACGCAGTATTTT

J: TRBJ1-1
D: -
size: few
V: TRBV15
CDR3: CATSRPGGFTEAFF
DNA: TGTGCCACCAGCAGACCCGGGGGGTTCACTGAAGCTTTCTTT

J: TRBJ2-2
D: -
size: -
V: TRBV27
CDR3: CASSLRGGATTGELFF
DNA: TGTGCCAGCAGTTTACGGGGCGGAGCCACCACCGGGGAGCTGTTTTTT

J: TRBJ2-7
D: -
size: medium-sized
V: TRBV5-6
CDR3: CASSFSNLTGPRPHF
DNA: TGTGCCAGCAGCTTTTCGAACCTTACAGGGCCACGTCCCCACTTC

J: TRBJ1-1
D: -
size: -
V: TRBV9
CDR3: CASTPRGITEAFF
DNA: TGTGCCAGCACTCCTAGGGGAATCACTGAAGCTTTCTTT

J: TRBJ1-1
D: -
size: -
V: TRBV5-4
CDR3: CASSLEGQSNTEAFF
DNA: TGTGCCAGCAGCTTGGAGGGACAATCGAACACTGAAGCTTTCTTT

J: TRBJ1-2
D: -
size: few
V: TRBV6-5
CDR3: CASSYTANYGYTF
DNA: TGTGCCAGCAGTTACACAGCTAACTATGGCTACACCTTC

J: TRBJ2-2
D: -
size: -
V: TRBV12-3/TRBV12-4
CDR3: CASSFGELFF
DNA: TGTGCCAGCAGTTTCGGGGAGCTGTTTTTT

J: TRBJ1-1
D: TRBD1
size: -
V: TRBV20-1
CDR3: CSARLDRATEAFF
DNA: TGCAGTGCCAGACTCGACAGGGCCACTGAAGCTTTCTTT

J: TRBJ2-2
D: -
size: -
V: TRBV20-1
CDR3: CSARDGTSGGELFF
DNA: TGCAGTGCTAGAGATGGGACGTCAGGGGGGGAGCTGTTTTTT

J: TRBJ1-1
D: TRBD1
size: once
V: TRBV4-2
CDR3: CASSQGHRGRNTEAFF
DNA: TGTGCCAGCAGCCAAGGTCACAGGGGTAGGAACACTGAAGCTTTCTTT

J: TRBJ2-5
D: TRBD2
size: -
V: TRBV12-3/TRBV12-4
CDR3: CASSTRTSGRLGETQYF
DNA: TGTGCCAGCAGTACACGGACTAGCGGGAGGCTTGGGGAGACCCAGTACTTC

J: TRBJ2-5
D: TRBD2
size: -
V: TRBV28
CDR3: CASSPGRGDQETQYF
DNA: TGTGCCAGCAGTCCCGGGAGGGGGGACCAAGAGACCCAGTACTTC

J: TRBJ2-1
D: TRBD2
size: -
V: TRBV6-4
CDR3: CASSATDMGLAANNEQFF
DNA: TGTGCCAGCAGTGCCACCGACATGGGACTAGCGGCCAACAATGAGCAGTTCTTC

J: TRBJ2-7
D: -
size: few
V: TRBV6-5
CDR3: CASSYAPGVYEQYF
DNA: TGTGCCAGCAGTTACGCGCCGGGAGTGTACGAGCAGTACTTC

J: TRBJ2-3
D: -
size: -
V: TRBV3-1
CDR3: CASSQAGDDPTSTDTQYF
DNA: TGTGCCAGCAGCCAAGCAGGGGACGACCCTACTAGCACAGATACGCAGTATTTT

J: TRBJ2-1
D: -
size: -
V: TRBV27
CDR3: CASSFQQGLKQFF
DNA: TGTGCCAGCAGTTTCCAACAGGGCCTGAAGCAGTTCTTC

J: TRBJ2-1
D: -
size: -
V: TRBV12-3/TRBV12-4
CDR3: CASIPDGSSYNEQFF
DNA: TGTGCCAGCATTCCCGACGGGAGCTCCTACAATGAGCAGTTCTTC

J: TRBJ2-3
D: TRBD2
size: few
V: TRBV20-1
CDR3: CSASGAGVATQYF
DNA: TGCAGTGCTAGTGGAGCGGGAGTAGCAACGCAGTATTTT

J: TRBJ2-3
D: TRBD1
size: few
V: TRBV7-8
CDR3: CASSLAGQGFTDTQYF
DNA: TGTGCCAGCAGCCTGGCTGGACAGGGATTTACAGATACGCAGTATTTT

J: TRBJ2-5
D: TRBD2
size: -
V: TRBV10-3
CDR3: CAIRREGLAGETQYF
DNA: TGTGCCATCAGACGGGAGGGACTAGCCGGAGAGACCCAGTACTTC

J: TRBJ1-3
D: TRBD1
size: -
V: TRBV2
CDR3: CASRKDRGSGNTIYF
DNA: TGTGCCAGCAGGAAAGACAGGGGCTCTGGAAACACCATATATTTT

J: TRBJ2-5
D: -
size: -
V: TRBV5-1
CDR3: CASSSNAGRETQYF
DNA: TGCGCCAGCAGCTCCAATGCAGGACGAGAGACCCAGTACTTC

J: TRBJ1-2
D: -
size: few
V: TRBV24-1
CDR3: CATSEAGQRGYTF
DNA: TGTGCCACCAGTGAGGCAGGGCAGCGAGGCTACACCTTC

J: TRBJ2-5
D: -
size: -
V: TRBV5-8
CDR3: CASSPGTLVGTQYF
DNA: TGTGCCAGCAGCCCCGGGACGCTAGTTGGGACCCAGTACTTC

J: TRBJ2-5
D: -
size: -
V: TRBV20-1
CDR3: CSAIPKETQYF
DNA: TGCAGTGCTATACCCAAAGAGACCCAGTACTTC

J: TRBJ1-5
D: TRBD1
size: -
V: TRBV11-1
CDR3: CASSIRESGGDVGIYSNQPQHF
DNA: TGTGCCAGCAGCATAAGGGAGTCAGGGGGGGACGTTGGAATTTATAGCAATCAGCCCCAGCATTTT

J: TRBJ1-2
D: TRBD1
size: -
V: TRBV3-1
CDR3: CASSPWTGEGYTF
DNA: TGTGCCAGCAGCCCCTGGACAGGGGAAGGCTACACCTTC